One sample yielded the 11 T cell receptor beta chains listed below, sequenced in a study of blood T cell repertoires in COVID-19. Method: immunoSEQ multiplex PCR; TCRdb's copy keeps in-frame clones and lacks some. The repertoire consists of 250,000 to 300,000 clones, with just over 90% occurring once and the leading ten covering over 2%. Sequencing was carried out using PBMCs or T cells enriched from blood (not recorded which). These receptor sequences come from a woman aged 40 to 50 with acute COVID-19.

The chain is built from TRBV6-6 and TRBJ2-1; 9 bases map to TRBD2. Germline lookup yields CDR1 MNHNY and CDR2 SVGAGI (reference sequence). The CDR3 consists of 14 residues. Germline trimming cut 10 bases from V and 4 bases from J; bases unmatched to any gene: 8. CDR3 nucleotide sequence: TGTGCCACGGGACTAGCTTCAGGTTACAATGAGCAGTTCTTC. This translates into CATGLASGYNEQFF.

The CDR3 nucleotides read TGTGCCAGCAGCCGGACAGGCGGCAATCAGCCCCAGCATTTT. Encoded protein: CASSRTGGNQPQHF. The rearrangement uses TRBV7-8 and TRBJ1-5, with 7 positions matching TRBD1. From germline, CDR1 is SGHVS and CDR2 FQNEAQ. CDR3 size: 14 residues. J gave up 2 bases and V 5 bases, and 3 bases lay outside the gene matches.

The chain employs TRBV19 and TRBJ1-5; perhaps TRBD1 as D (5 bases). The CDR3 length is 15 residues. Germline CDR1 is LNHDA and CDR2 is SQIVND (reference sequence). Trimming took 5 bases from V and 5 from J, leaving 16 bases between them. The CDR3 loop is CASSSLRGTDQPQHF. CDR3 nucleotides: TGTGCCAGTAGTTCCTTAAGGGGCACCGATCAGCCCCAGCATTTT.

The rearrangement joins TRBV14 to TRBJ1-1; D gene uncertain. The V end lost 4 bases, the J end lost 1 base, and 10 bases lay between the germline ends. This CDR3 is built from 14 residues. Germline values: CDR1 SGHDN, CDR2 FVKESK. The CDR3 DNA is TGTGCCAGCAGCCCAAAGAGGGCGAACACTGAAGCTTTCTTT. It translates to CASSPKRANTEAFF.

The V and J genes are TRBV11-2 and TRBJ1-1, with 8 positions matching TRBD1. The CDR3 is 16 amino acids. CDR1 and CDR2 (germline): SGHAT, FQNNGV. Trimming at V came to 5 bases and at J to 10 bases, leaving 18 bases not matched to a gene. Here the CDR3 reads CASSPRTGLLMGVAFF. The CDR3 nucleotides read TGTGCCAGCAGCCCGCGGACAGGGTTATTGATGGGCGTAGCTTTCTTT.

This chain joins TRBV5-8 and TRBJ2-2; 13 positions match TRBD2. After removal of 3 bases from V and 4 bases from J, the junction contained 6 bases not matched to a gene. Per the germline V gene, CDR1 is SGHTS and CDR2 is YDEGEE. This CDR3 is built from 17 residues. The CDR3 protein is CASSSLGLAGRTGELFF. For the CDR3, the DNA is TGTGCCAGCAGCTCCTTGGGACTAGCGGGGCGCACCGGGGAGCTGTTTTTT.

V usage is TRBV5-1 and J usage is TRBJ2-2, with D tentatively TRBD1 (6 bases). CDR3 length equals 14 residues. V lost 0 bases and J lost 5, with 8 bases in between. The germline V gene has CDR1 SGHRS and CDR2 YFSETQ. CDR3 loop: CASSLGQETGELFF. Here the CDR3 DNA reads TGCGCCAGCAGCTTGGGACAGGAGACCGGGGAGCTGTTTTTT.

The V and J genes are TRBV4-1 and TRBJ2-5; the match to TRBD1 covers 9 bases. CDR3 size: 18 residues. Germline V CDR1 and CDR2: MGHRA, YSYEKL. Trimming took 2 bases from V and 5 from J; bases not matched to a gene: 15. The CDR3 DNA reads TGCGCCAGCAGCCAACGCGCCACCGGGACAGGGAACGACGAGACCCAGTACTTC. This codes for CASSQRATGTGNDETQYF.

The genes are TRBV18 and TRBJ1-2; TRBD1 matches 9 bases. The CDR3 contains 16 residues. V was clipped by 3 bases and J by 4 bases; unmatched bases: 9. CDR1 and CDR2 from the germline V gene are KGHSH and LQKENI. CDR3 amino acids: CASSPKDRGEGYGYTF. CDR3 nucleotide sequence: TGTGCCAGCTCACCCAAGGACAGGGGAGAAGGCTATGGCTACACCTTC.

The gene calls are TRBV4-3 and TRBJ2-7; 7 bases are shared with TRBD1. The CDR3 is 16 residues long. Unmatched junction bases numbered 6, after V lost 1 base and J lost 0 bases. Germline CDR1 and CDR2: LGHNA and YSLEER. The chain's CDR3 is CASSQVLGQPSYEQYF. DNA of the CDR3: TGCGCCAGCAGCCAAGTCCTGGGACAGCCCTCCTACGAGCAGTACTTC.

The gene calls are TRBV29-1 and TRBJ1-2; 8 bases fit TRBD1. Germline trimming cut 4 bases from V and 3 bases from J; bases unmatched to any gene: 4. The CDR3 extends over 13 amino acids. CDR1 and CDR2 from the germline V gene are SQVTM and ANQGSEA. CDR3 nucleotides: TGCAGCGTTGGGGCAGGGGGCGACTATGGCTACACCTTC. It is translated as CSVGAGGDYGYTF.